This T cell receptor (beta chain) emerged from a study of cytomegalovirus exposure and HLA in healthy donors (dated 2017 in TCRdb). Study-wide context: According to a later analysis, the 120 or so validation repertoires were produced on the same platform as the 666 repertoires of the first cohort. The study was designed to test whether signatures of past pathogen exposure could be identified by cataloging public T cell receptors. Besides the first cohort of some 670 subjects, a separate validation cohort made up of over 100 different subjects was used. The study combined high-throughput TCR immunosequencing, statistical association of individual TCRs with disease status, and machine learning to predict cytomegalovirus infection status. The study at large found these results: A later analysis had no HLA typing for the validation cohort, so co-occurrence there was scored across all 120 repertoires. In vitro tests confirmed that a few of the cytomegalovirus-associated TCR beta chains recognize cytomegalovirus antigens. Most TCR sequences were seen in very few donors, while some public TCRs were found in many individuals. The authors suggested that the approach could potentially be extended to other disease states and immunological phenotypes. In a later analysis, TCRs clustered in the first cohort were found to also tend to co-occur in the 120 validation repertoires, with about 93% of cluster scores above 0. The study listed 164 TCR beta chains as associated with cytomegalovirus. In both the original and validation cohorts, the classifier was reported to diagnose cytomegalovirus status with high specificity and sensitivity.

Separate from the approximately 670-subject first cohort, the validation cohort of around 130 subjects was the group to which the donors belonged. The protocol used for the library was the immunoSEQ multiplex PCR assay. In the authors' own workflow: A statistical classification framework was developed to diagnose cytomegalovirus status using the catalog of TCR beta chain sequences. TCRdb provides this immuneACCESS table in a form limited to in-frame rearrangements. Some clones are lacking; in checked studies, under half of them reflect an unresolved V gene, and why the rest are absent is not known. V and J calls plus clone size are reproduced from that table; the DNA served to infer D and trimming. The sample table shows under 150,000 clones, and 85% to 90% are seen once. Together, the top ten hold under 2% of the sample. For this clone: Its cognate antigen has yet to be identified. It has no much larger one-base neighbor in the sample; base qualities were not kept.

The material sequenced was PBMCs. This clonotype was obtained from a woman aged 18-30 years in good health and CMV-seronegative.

The nucleotide sequence reads as follows: TGTGCCAGCAGTGTCCCGGGACAGGGGGAAGCGGGCGAGCAGTACTTC. Protein translation: CASSVPGQGEAGEQYF. Here the chain combines TRBV28 and TRBJ2-7; 11 middle bases align to TRBD1. The germline V gene yields MDHEN for CDR1 and SYDVKM for CDR2. Reading from cysteine to phenylalanine, the CDR3 counts 16 amino acids. Kept here is only the CDR3 DNA, which spans 48 bases and is read in frame from base 1. Trimmed from V: 5 bases; trimmed from J: 6 bases; junction bases lacking a gene match: 12.